Listed below are T cell receptor beta chains from one sample, sequenced in a study of blood T cell repertoires in COVID-19. TCRdb's copy holds only in-frame clones and misses some; the assay was immunoSEQ multiplex PCR. This table has around 140,000 clones, around 86% appearing once. The sample consisted of PBMCs or T cells enriched from blood (not recorded which). Receptors were obtained from a man aged 55-75 years who had recovered from COVID-19. The CDR3 runs from the conserved cysteine through the conserved F or W. D genes are given only for firm matches. The size of a clone is reported for some rows only, either as once, few or many, or as a class for expanded clones.

j_call | v_call | clone_size | d_call | cdr3_nt | cdr3_aa
TRBJ1-5 | TRBV10-3 | once | TRBD1 | TGTGCCATCAGTGACCAGGGGGCGAGCAATCAGCCCCAGCATTTT | CAISDQGASNQPQHF
TRBJ1-1 | TRBV5-1 | - | TRBD1 | TGCGCCAGCAACTTGGGAATTCCGGGACAGGGTCGGACTGAAGCTTTCTTT | CASNLGIPGQGRTEAFF
TRBJ2-7 | TRBV6-1 | - | TRBD1 | TGTGCCAGCAGTGCCGGACAGGGGCTGCGGGTTAACGAGCAGTACTTC | CASSAGQGLRVNEQYF
TRBJ2-5 | TRBV27 | - | TRBD2 | TGTGCCAGCAGTTTAATTAGCGGGGGGCGACAAGAGACCCAGTACTTC | CASSLISGGRQETQYF
TRBJ1-5 | TRBV27 | - | - | TGTGCCGGGGGGGGTACCCAAGGTCAGCCCCAGCATTTT | CAGGGTQGQPQHF
TRBJ2-7 | TRBV28 | - | TRBD1 | TGTGCCAGCAGCCCAACAGGGGCCCCCTACGAGCAGTACTTC | CASSPTGAPYEQYF
TRBJ1-6 | TRBV4-1 | - | - | TGCGCCAGCAGCCAAGAACGAACCCAGGCCTATAATTCACCCCTCCACTTT | CASSQERTQAYNSPLHF
TRBJ1-1 | TRBV2 | few | - | TGTGCACCCGAGGGGAACACTGAAGCTTTCTTT | CAPEGNTEAFF
TRBJ1-1 | TRBV2 | - | - | TGTGCCAGCAGACAGGTGAACACTGAAGCTTTCTTT | CASRQVNTEAFF
TRBJ1-2 | TRBV29-1 | once | - | TGCAGCGTTGACTCTCTAGGGCGGGAATCACCTACAAACTATGGCTACACCTTC | CSVDSLGRESPTNYGYTF
TRBJ2-7 | TRBV16 | - | TRBD1 | TGTGCCAGCAGCCAAATGGCTCGACAGGGGGCCTACGAGCAGTACTTC | CASSQMARQGAYEQYF
TRBJ2-3 | TRBV19 | few | - | TGTGCCAGTAGGAGGCAGGGTCAGTTCGATACGCAGTATTTT | CASRRQGQFDTQYF
TRBJ2-5 | TRBV3-1/TRBV3-2 | - | TRBD2 | TGTGCCAGCAGCCCACCCCGGGACTACAAAGAGACCCAGTACTTC | CASSPPRDYKETQYF
TRBJ2-1 | TRBV19 | - | TRBD2 | TGTGCCAGTAGGGTGGTGGCGGGAGCTTATGAGCAGTTCTTC | CASRVVAGAYEQFF
TRBJ2-7 | TRBV27 | - | - | TGTGCCAGCAGTTTAAGACAGGACTACGAGCAGTACTTC | CASSLRQDYEQYF
TRBJ2-1 | TRBV14 | - | TRBD1 | TGTGCCAGCAGCCAAGTAGTGGTGCAGGGGGCGTATCCTGAGCAGTTCTTC | CASSQVVVQGAYPEQFF
TRBJ1-1 | TRBV27 | - | - | TGTGCCAGCAGTTTCCTCGGGGGGCAGACTGAAGCTTTCTTT | CASSFLGGQTEAFF
TRBJ2-7 | TRBV28 | - | - | TGTGCCAGCAGTCCGCCAACAGGGACGTTGGAGCAGTACTTC | CASSPPTGTLEQYF
TRBJ1-3 | TRBV18 | - | TRBD1 | TGTGCCAGCTCACTGGACAGGGGAAACACCATATATTTT | CASSLDRGNTIYF
TRBJ2-1 | TRBV28 | few | TRBD1 | TGTGCCAGCAGGGACAGGGGATTGAATGAGCAGTTCTTC | CASRDRGLNEQFF
TRBJ2-1 | TRBV5-6 | few | - | TGTGCCAGCAGCTTCGACAGAACCCCCTACAATGAGCAGTTCTTC | CASSFDRTPYNEQFF
TRBJ1-1 | TRBV9 | - | - | TGTGCCAGCAGCGTAACAGGGATGAACACTGAAGCTTTCTTT | CASSVTGMNTEAFF
TRBJ1-3 | TRBV14 | - | - | TGTGCCAGCAGCTACTCCGGGTCCTCTGGAAACACCATATATTTT | CASSYSGSSGNTIYF
TRBJ2-3 | TRBV19 | - | - | TGTGCCAGTAGTATGGGGACTGGAATTGATACGCAGTATTTT | CASSMGTGIDTQYF
TRBJ2-7 | TRBV2 | - | TRBD2 | TGTGCCAGCAGTGCGGAGGGACTAGCGCCATTGTACTTC | CASSAEGLAPLYF
TRBJ1-1 | TRBV19 | - | - | TGTGCCAGTAGTGCGACCGACAAAAACCCTGAAGCTTTCTTT | CASSATDKNPEAFF
TRBJ2-7 | TRBV28 | - | - | TGTGCCAGCAGCCCTCGCTACGAGCAGTACTTC | CASSPRYEQYF
TRBJ2-7 | TRBV14 | - | TRBD1 | TGTGCCAGCAGCGCAACAGGGGAGTATTCTTGGGAGCAGTACTTC | CASSATGEYSWEQYF
TRBJ1-5 | TRBV24-1 | - | - | TGTGCCACGCAGGGTAATAGCAATCAGCCCCAGCATTTT | CATQGNSNQPQHF
TRBJ1-1 | TRBV3-1/TRBV3-2 | - | TRBD1 | TGTGCCAGCAGCCGACTGCTGACAGGGGCGAACACTGAAGCTTTCTTT | CASSRLLTGANTEAFF
TRBJ2-4 | TRBV5-6 | - | - | TGTGCCAGCAGCTTCGTAGAAAACATTCAGTACTTC | CASSFVENIQYF
TRBJ2-1 | TRBV28 | - | TRBD1 | TGTGCCAGCAGCCGGCTTCTCAGGACAGGGGGAGGCAATGAGCAGTTCTTC | CASSRLLRTGGGNEQFF
TRBJ1-1 | TRBV9 | once | TRBD1 | TGTGCCAGCAGCATGCCCGGGACAGAGAACACTGAAGCTTTCTTT | CASSMPGTENTEAFF
TRBJ2-2 | TRBV27 | - | - | TGTGCCAGCAGTTTGAACAGGGCGACCACCGGGGAGCTGTTTTTT | CASSLNRATTGELFF
TRBJ1-1 | TRBV5-1 | medium-sized | - | TGCGCCAGCAGCTTGGCAGGCAGCATGAACACTGAAGCTTTCTTT | CASSLAGSMNTEAFF
TRBJ1-5 | TRBV5-1 | - | TRBD1 | TGCGCCAGCAGCTTTACAGGGGGCCGGAATCAGCCCCAGCATTTT | CASSFTGGRNQPQHF
TRBJ1-5 | TRBV28 | once | - | TGTGCCCAAATCCGGGACACTTATCAGCCCCAGCATTTT | CAQIRDTYQPQHF
TRBJ2-5 | TRBV11-2 | - | - | TGTGCCAGCAGCTTAGAGGAGGGAGCGACCCAGTACTTC | CASSLEEGATQYF